One and the same sample provided the 7 T cell receptor beta chains below, sequenced in a study of blood T cells in healthy people across ages. Sample-barcoded 5' priming and a J-beta primer mix drove a second PCR of roughly 7 to 11 cycles. TCRdb re-called the 5' RACE reads with MiXCR, one entry per CDR3 protein. The data hold 1.5 million to 2 million distinct CDR3 sequences, with more than 35% observed a single time. Source material: blood. These receptors came from a human donor in good health.

The chain carries TRBV20-1 and TRBJ2-7; possibly TRBD1 for D (7 bases). The germline V gene encodes CDR1 DFQATT and CDR2 SNEGSKA (reference sequence). The length of the CDR3 is 14 residues. Trimming stripped 6 bases from V and 0 bases from J, with 15 bases between. The CDR3 nucleotides read TGCAGTGCGACGGGCGGGACAGTCTCCTACGAGCAGTACTTC. As protein: CSATGGTVSYEQYF.

The rearrangement links TRBV7-6 to TRBJ1-4; 7 bases are shared with TRBD1. The V segment lost 5 bases and the J segment 7 bases; nucleotides outside the gene matches: 10. This CDR3 is built from 15 residues. Germline CDR1 is SGHVS and CDR2 is FNYEAQ. As DNA, the CDR3 is TGTGCCAGCAGCCAGGGGGGACCCTTGGGTGAAAAACTGTTTTTT. This translates into CASSQGGPLGEKLFF.

This chain connects TRBV20-1 to TRBJ1-1, with 8 positions matching TRBD1. V shed 6 bases and J 5 bases; nucleotides not matched to a gene: 11. There are 14 residues in the CDR3. Germline V gene data show CDR1 as DFQATT and CDR2 as SNEGSKA (reference sequence). The CDR3 nucleotides read TGCAGTGCCGCCGTTGGACAGGGTAGGACTGAAGCTTTCTTT. It translates to CSAAVGQGRTEAFF.

The rearrangement links TRBV5-6 to TRBJ2-5; the D gene is possibly TRBD2 (6 bases). The CDR3 spans 15 residues. The V gene's germline CDR1 is SGHDT and CDR2 YYEEEE. Between the trimmed V and J ends, which lost 5 bases and 2 bases, there was a span of 16 bases. CDR3 protein: CASSFSGTVQETQYF. The CDR3 region has the DNA TGTGCCAGCAGTTTCTCGGGGACTGTACAAGAGACCCAGTACTTC.

This clonotype was observed many times. J is TRBJ2-3 and V is TRBV4-1; no reliable D call. V was shortened by 0 bases and J by 6 bases, with 13 bases between the two germline ends. This CDR3 comprises 15 residues. Germline V gene data show CDR1 as MGHRA and CDR2 as YSYEKL. Here the CDR3 DNA reads TGCGCCAGCAGCCAAGATGGTAACCGTCGGGATACGCAGTATTTT. Translating gives CASSQDGNRRDTQYF.

The chain links TRBV20-1 to TRBJ1-2; D is unresolved. The CDR3 is made up of 15 amino acids. The V and J ends lost 1 base and 4 bases respectively, with 16 bases between them. Germline lookup yields CDR1 DFQATT and CDR2 SNEGSKA (reference sequence). CDR3 amino acids: CSARGLNVSCYGYTF. DNA for the CDR3: TGCAGTGCTAGAGGGTTGAACGTTTCCTGCTATGGCTACACCTTC.

This clonotype was seen a handful of times. The J gene is TRBJ1-2, the V gene TRBV20-1, with 8 bases that match TRBD1. The CDR3 runs to 14 residues. With V trimmed by 6 bases and J by 8 bases, 14 bases remained unmatched. The germline gives CDR1 DFQATT, CDR2 SNEGSKA (reference sequence). This CDR3 is CSADPTGAEVGYTF. The CDR3 DNA follows: TGCAGTGCCGACCCGACAGGGGCGGAGGTCGGCTACACCTTC.